This T cell receptor (beta chain) is drawn from a study of blood T cell repertoires in COVID-19. Overall study: Sample material is recorded as cDNA or gDNA derived from T cells, B-cell-depleted T cells, or PBMCs.

Repertoires were generated with immunoSEQ multiplex PCR, while TCRdb's copy carries only in-frame clones and drops some. The top ten clones hold about a quarter of a sample with about 95,000 clones, 70% to 85% of them seen once. The V and J ends lost 1 base and 3 bases respectively, with 10 bases between them. CDR3 length equals 15 residues. Germline CDR1 and CDR2: SEHNR and FQNEAQ (reference sequence). The clonotype was recovered from a human donor in a cohort sampled during active COVID-19. The sequenced sample consisted of peripheral blood. This sequence joins TRBV7-9 and TRBJ2-4; the D gene is possibly TRBD1 (6 bases). CDR3 bases: TGTGCCAGCAGCTTAGTGACAGGCCGCAAAAACATTCAGTACTTC. This translates into CASSLVTGRKNIQYF. Full variable domain (missing parts from reference TRBV7-9 and TRBJ2-4): DTGVSQNPRHKITKRGQNVTFRCDPISEHNRLYWYRQTLGQGPEFLTYFQNEAQLEKSRLLSDRFSAERPKGSFSTLEIQRTEQGDSAMYLCASSLVTGRKNIQYFGAGTRLSVL.